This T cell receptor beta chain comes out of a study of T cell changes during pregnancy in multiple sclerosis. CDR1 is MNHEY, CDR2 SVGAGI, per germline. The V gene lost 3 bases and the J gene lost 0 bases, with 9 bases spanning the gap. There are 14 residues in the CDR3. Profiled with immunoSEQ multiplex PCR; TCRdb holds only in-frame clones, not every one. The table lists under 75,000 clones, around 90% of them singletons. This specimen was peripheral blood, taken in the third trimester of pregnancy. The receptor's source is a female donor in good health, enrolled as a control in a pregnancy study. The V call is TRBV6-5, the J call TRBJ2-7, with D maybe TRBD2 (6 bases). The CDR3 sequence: CASSYFGSSYEQYF. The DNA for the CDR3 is TGTGCCAGCAGTTATTTCGGGAGCTCCTACGAGCAGTACTTC.